This is a list of T cell receptor beta chains from one sample in a study of blood T cell repertoires in COVID-19. Only in-frame clones appear in the TCRdb table, and some are missing; sequencing was by immunoSEQ multiplex PCR. This repertoire shows some 240,000 clones, 92% found once; its top ten account for around 0.84%. Material for sequencing was peripheral blood. These receptors originate from a man in his 60s with COVID-19, enrolled during active disease. CDR3s include the opening cysteine and the closing phenylalanine or tryptophan. The D gene is left open where the match is weak. Only part of the rows carry a size: once, few, many, or a class if the clone is expanded.

V,size,D,J,CDR3,DNA
TRBV5-4,.,.,TRBJ2-1,CASSLQGSGAGVSGEQFF,TGTGCCAGCAGCTTACAGGGATCCGGCGCGGGAGTGTCCGGGGAGCAGTTCTTC
TRBV27,.,.,TRBJ1-2,CASSPWTPDYGYTF,TGTGCCAGCAGTCCATGGACACCAGACTATGGCTACACCTTC
TRBV9,.,TRBD1,TRBJ2-7,CASSAKGTGPYEQYF,TGTGCCAGCAGCGCCAAGGGGACAGGACCCTACGAGCAGTACTTC
TRBV28,.,TRBD1,TRBJ2-7,CASSLTGGLSYEQYF,TGTGCCAGCAGTCTCACAGGGGGCCTCTCCTACGAGCAGTACTTC
TRBV3-1/TRBV3-2,.,.,TRBJ2-7,CASSSRSSGSYEQYF,TGTGCCAGCAGCTCTAGATCGAGTGGCTCCTACGAGCAGTACTTC
TRBV4-2,.,TRBD2,TRBJ2-7,CASSQARGGTYEQYF,TGTGCCAGCAGCCAAGCGAGGGGAGGGACCTACGAGCAGTACTTC
TRBV6-5,.,TRBD2,TRBJ2-1,CASGGTSGYNEQFF,TGTGCCAGCGGGGGGACTAGCGGTTACAATGAGCAGTTCTTC
TRBV28,.,.,TRBJ1-2,CASSLVGKTYGYTF,TGTGCCAGCAGTTTAGTGGGCAAGACCTATGGCTACACCTTC
TRBV4-1,.,.,TRBJ2-2,CASSYRHNSPGELFF,TGCGCCAGCAGCTACCGGCATAATAGCCCCGGGGAGCTGTTTTTT
TRBV5-1,once,TRBD1,TRBJ1-3,CASRRDRVVAGNTIYF,TGCGCCAGCAGAAGAGACAGGGTAGTAGCTGGAAACACCATATATTTT
TRBV11-2,.,TRBD1,TRBJ2-2,CASSIRDRVSGELFF,TGTGCCAGCAGCATCCGGGACAGGGTATCCGGGGAGCTGTTTTTT
TRBV18,.,TRBD1,TRBJ2-3,CASSPGQGGFDTQYF,TGTGCCAGCTCACCGGGACAGGGGGGCTTCGATACGCAGTATTTT
TRBV3-1/TRBV3-2,.,TRBD1,TRBJ1-2,CASSQGTGGLYYGYTF,TGTGCCAGCAGCCAAGGAACAGGGGGCCTTTACTATGGCTACACCTTC
TRBV5-8,once,.,TRBJ1-6,CASSLTRGSPLHF,TGTGCCAGCAGCTTGACCAGGGGATCACCCCTCCACTTT
TRBV6-5,.,TRBD2,TRBJ2-1,CASRLAGGPYNEQFF,TGTGCCAGCAGACTAGCGGGGGGGCCCTACAATGAGCAGTTCTTC
TRBV9,.,.,TRBJ1-3,CASSVGLTSGNTIYF,TGTGCCAGCAGCGTAGGACTCACCTCTGGAAACACCATATATTTT
TRBV5-1,.,TRBD1,TRBJ1-2,CASSGDSYYGYTF,TGCGCCAGCAGCGGGGACAGCTACTATGGCTACACCTTC
TRBV7-9,.,.,TRBJ2-5,CASSPRPGIGTQYF,TGTGCCAGCAGCCCCAGACCGGGAATAGGGACCCAGTACTTC
TRBV3-1/TRBV3-2,once,TRBD2,TRBJ2-1,CASSLQSGGVGEQFF,TGTGCCAGCAGCCTACAAAGCGGGGGGGTCGGTGAGCAGTTCTTC
TRBV5-4,.,TRBD2,TRBJ2-2,CASSLSGGLGTGELFF,TGTGCCAGCAGCTTGTCGGGAGGGCTTGGCACCGGGGAGCTGTTTTTT
TRBV28,once,TRBD2,TRBJ2-4,CASRSAQPPDRLAGMRDIQYF,TGTGCCAGCAGATCAGCCCAACCGCCCGATAGACTAGCGGGGATGAGGGACATTCAGTACTTC
TRBV3-1/TRBV3-2,.,.,TRBJ1-3,CASSDLAGNTIYF,TGTGCCAGCAGCGACCTAGCGGGGAACACCATATATTTT